A selection of T cell receptor beta chains follows, all from one sample in a study of T cell responses to AZD1222 COVID-19 vaccine. Sequencing used immunoSEQ multiplex PCR; TCRdb keeps in-frame clones, though not all of them. The table includes some 130,000 clones, approximately 90% detected once. Material: peripheral blood, obtained on day 0 of AZD1222 vaccination. The receptor source for this set is an adult in good health. Both conserved end residues are part of each CDR3. Each record gives: clone size, D gene, J gene, V gene, CDR3 protein, CDR3 DNA. D genes are given only for firm matches. The listing skips clone size in some rows; elsewhere it reads once, few, many or a size class.

once	TRBD1	TRBJ1-1	TRBV18	CASSPDRDLNTEAFF	TGTGCCAGCTCACCGGACAGGGACCTGAACACTGAAGCTTTCTTT
-	-	TRBJ2-2	TRBV7-2	CASSLIRNTGELFF	TGTGCCAGCAGCTTGATCAGGAACACCGGGGAGCTGTTTTTT
-	-	TRBJ2-3	TRBV5-4	CASSLRGGQGSDTQYF	TGTGCCAGCAGCTTAAGGGGGGGGCAGGGGTCAGATACGCAGTATTTT
-	TRBD2	TRBJ2-5	TRBV10-3	CAPTSGRHQETQYF	TGTGCCCCTACTAGCGGGAGACACCAAGAGACCCAGTACTTC
-	-	TRBJ2-7	TRBV5-6	CASSGGIYEQYF	TGTGCCAGCAGCGGGGGGATCTACGAGCAGTACTTC
-	-	TRBJ2-1	TRBV7-8	CASSSGVGPYNEQFF	TGTGCCAGCAGCTCGGGAGTGGGGCCCTACAATGAGCAGTTCTTC
-	TRBD1	TRBJ1-4	TRBV28	CASPEGQGADEKLFF	TGTGCCAGCCCCGAGGGACAGGGGGCAGACGAAAAACTGTTTTTT
-	TRBD1	TRBJ2-3	TRBV24-1	CATSDPGQGADTQYF	TGTGCCACCAGTGATCCCGGACAGGGGGCAGATACGCAGTATTTT
-	-	TRBJ1-3	TRBV21-1	CASSIWDSRPPSGSGNTIYF	TGTGCCAGCAGCATTTGGGACTCCCGACCCCCCTCTGGCTCTGGAAACACCATATATTTT
few	-	TRBJ2-2	TRBV10-3	CATRLQGNTGELFF	TGTGCCACCCGACTCCAGGGGAACACCGGGGAGCTGTTTTTT
-	-	TRBJ1-1	TRBV10-2	CASSAVSGSTEAFF	TGCGCCAGCAGCGCCGTATCAGGGAGCACTGAAGCTTTCTTT
-	TRBD2	TRBJ2-2	TRBV19	CASSIVAGERYGELFF	TGTGCCAGTAGTATTGTAGCGGGAGAGAGATACGGGGAGCTGTTTTTT
-	-	TRBJ1-1	TRBV14	CASSQRGGNTEAFF	TGTGCCAGCAGCCAACGGGGGGGGAACACTGAAGCTTTCTTT
-	TRBD1	TRBJ2-7	TRBV24-1	CATSDLTGGASYEQYF	TGTGCCACCAGTGACCTGACAGGGGGCGCTTCCTACGAGCAGTACTTC
-	TRBD2	TRBJ2-7	TRBV6-2/TRBV6-3	CASSYSTSAYEQYF	TGTGCCAGCAGTTACTCGACTAGCGCCTACGAGCAGTACTTC
-	-	TRBJ2-4	TRBV18	CASSPRGAKNIQYF	TGTGCCAGCTCACCACGGGGGGCCAAAAACATTCAGTACTTC
once	-	TRBJ2-1	TRBV10-1	CASSDRGPYNEQFF	TGCGCCAGCAGTGACCGGGGTCCCTACAATGAGCAGTTCTTC
-	-	TRBJ1-1	TRBV11-2	CASGPGLGAFF	TGTGCCAGCGGACCCGGGTTAGGAGCTTTCTTT
-	-	TRBJ1-5	TRBV2	CASSEALGGPQHF	TGTGCCAGCAGTGAAGCGCTTGGGGGACCCCAGCATTTT
-	-	TRBJ2-7	TRBV3-1/TRBV3-2	CASSQGGLAVSEQYF	TGTGCCAGCAGCCAAGGGGGGCTAGCGGTAAGCGAGCAGTACTTC
once	-	TRBJ1-2	TRBV11-2	CASSQWGVGAGYTF	TGTGCCAGCAGCCAGTGGGGGGTCGGTGCTGGCTACACCTTC
-	-	TRBJ1-1	TRBV5-1	CASSNHRLGQNTEAFF	TGCGCCAGCAGCAATCACCGCCTCGGGCAGAACACTGAAGCTTTCTTT
-	-	TRBJ2-1	TRBV19	CASTMGDSNNEQFF	TGTGCCAGTACCATGGGGGACTCTAACAATGAGCAGTTCTTC